One T cell receptor (beta chain) is described in this entry. The antigen remains undetermined. The data were obtained in a study of T cell responses to AZD1222 COVID-19 vaccine. Whole-study findings and limits: Once two AZD1222 doses were given, Spike-specific TCR breadth and depth went up. CD4 TCRs associated with vaccination spanned spike, dominating at 160-218 and 743-854. Nearly half of spike-specific TCRs reportedly target variant regions that are unmutated in the B.1.351 and B.1.1.7 variants. Among those given AZD1222, only 6 or 7 were seropositive at baseline.

The CDR3 runs 12 residues. V was shortened by 3 bases and J by 7 bases, with 12 bases between the two germline ends. Germline V gene lookup returns CDR1 DFQATT and CDR2 SNEGSKA (reference sequence). The data were produced by immunoSEQ multiplex PCR, yet TCRdb's version contains in-frame clones alone and is incomplete. In the table there are 90,000 to 120,000 clones, around 90% of which are singletons. The sample here was peripheral blood, taken 28 days after the second AZD1222 dose. The source of this sequence is an adult who received the AZD1222 COVID-19 vaccine. J is TRBJ1-2 and V is TRBV20-1; possible D gene TRBD1, 5 bases. The CDR3 nucleotides are TGCAGTGCTAGTCCCCAGGGTCTTGGCTACACCTTC. This translates into CSASPQGLGYTF.